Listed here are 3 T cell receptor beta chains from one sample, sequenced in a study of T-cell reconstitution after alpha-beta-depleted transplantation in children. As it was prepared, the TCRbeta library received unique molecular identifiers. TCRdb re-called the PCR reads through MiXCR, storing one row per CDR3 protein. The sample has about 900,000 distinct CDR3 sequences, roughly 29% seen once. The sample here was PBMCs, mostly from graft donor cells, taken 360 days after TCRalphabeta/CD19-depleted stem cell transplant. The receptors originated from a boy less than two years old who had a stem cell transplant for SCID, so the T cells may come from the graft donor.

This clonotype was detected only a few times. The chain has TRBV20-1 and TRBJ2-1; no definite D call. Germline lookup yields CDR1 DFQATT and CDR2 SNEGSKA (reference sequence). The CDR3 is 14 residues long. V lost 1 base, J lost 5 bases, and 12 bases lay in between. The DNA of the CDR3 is TGCAGTGCTAGAGGCCCGTTCAGCAACAATGAGCAGTTCTTC. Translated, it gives CSARGPFSNNEQFF.

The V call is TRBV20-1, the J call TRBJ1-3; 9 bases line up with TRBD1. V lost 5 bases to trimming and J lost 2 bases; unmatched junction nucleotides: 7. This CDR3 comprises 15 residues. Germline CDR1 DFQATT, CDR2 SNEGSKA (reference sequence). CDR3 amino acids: CSASTGGSAGNTIYF. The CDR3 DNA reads TGCAGTGCTTCGACAGGGGGATCTGCTGGAAACACCATATATTTT.

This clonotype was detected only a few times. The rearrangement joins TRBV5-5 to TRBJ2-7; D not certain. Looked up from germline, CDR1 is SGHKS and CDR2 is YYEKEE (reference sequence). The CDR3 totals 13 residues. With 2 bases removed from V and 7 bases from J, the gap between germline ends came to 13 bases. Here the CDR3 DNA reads TGTGCCAGCAGCTTCGAAGGGATGGGGGAGCAGTACTTC. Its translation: CASSFEGMGEQYF.